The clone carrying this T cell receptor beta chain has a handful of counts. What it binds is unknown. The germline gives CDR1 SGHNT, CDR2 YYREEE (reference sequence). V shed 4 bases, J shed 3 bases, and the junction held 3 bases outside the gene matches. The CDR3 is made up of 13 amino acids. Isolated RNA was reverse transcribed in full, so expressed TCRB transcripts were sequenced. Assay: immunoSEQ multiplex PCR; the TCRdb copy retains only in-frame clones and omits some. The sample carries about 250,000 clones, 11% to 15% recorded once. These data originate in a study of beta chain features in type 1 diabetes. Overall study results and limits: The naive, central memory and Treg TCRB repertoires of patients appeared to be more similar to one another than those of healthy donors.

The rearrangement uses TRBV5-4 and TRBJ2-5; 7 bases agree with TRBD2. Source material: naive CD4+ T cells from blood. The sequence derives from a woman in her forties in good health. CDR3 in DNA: TGTGCCAGCAGCACAACTAGCGAAGAGACCCAGTACTTC. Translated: CASSTTSEETQYF.